The 24 T cell receptor beta chains below were found in one sample sequenced in a study of shared clonotypes between healthy human individuals. The data were produced by immunoSEQ multiplex PCR, yet TCRdb's version contains in-frame clones alone and is incomplete. The profile shows about 2.4 million clones, 93% of them singletons. Sequencing was carried out using naive CD4+ T cells from PBMCs. Noted subset: CD45RA+ positively selected. Receptors were obtained from a young man in good health. Some clones in this sample may be carry-over from other donors' samples.

This clone was seen just once. The V and J genes are TRBV19 and TRBJ1-2; the D gene is possibly TRBD1 (5 bases). V gave up 4 bases and J gave up 7 bases, with 13 bases separating them. From germline, CDR1 is LNHDA and CDR2 SQIVND (reference sequence). This CDR3 region has 13 residues. In DNA, the CDR3 is TGTGCCAGTAGTACGTCGGGGGTGATTGGCTACACCTTC. Amino acid sequence: CASSTSGVIGYTF.

The chain links TRBV5-4 to TRBJ2-5; 9 nucleotides line up with TRBD1. Germline CDR1 SGHNT, CDR2 YYREEE (reference sequence). The ends lost 6 bases at V and 0 bases at J; junction bases unmatched: 6. The CDR3 loop spans 15 amino acids. The DNA of the CDR3 is TGTGCCAGCAAGACAGGGGGGAGGGACCAAGAGACCCAGTACTTC. It specifies CASKTGGRDQETQYF.

The genes are TRBV5-4 and TRBJ2-3; D gene ambiguous. CDR3 length: 15 residues. The germline V gene has CDR1 SGHNT and CDR2 YYREEE (reference sequence). V dropped 4 bases and J dropped 7 bases, with 19 bases sitting between them. The CDR3 nucleotides read TGTGCCAGCAGCGCTGGAAGCAGCACACCGTATACGCAGTATTTT. Translation: CASSAGSSTPYTQYF.

The genes are TRBV27 and TRBJ2-7; possible D gene TRBD2, 6 bases. CDR1 is MNHEY, CDR2 SMNVEV, per germline (reference sequence). V lost 3 bases and J lost 0, with 18 bases in between. The CDR3 sequence is 17 residues long. CDR3 sequence (DNA): TGTGCCAGCAGTTTTCGTACACGGGACTCGAGCTCCTACGAGCAGTACTTC. It translates to CASSFRTRDSSSYEQYF.

The J gene is TRBJ1-5, the V gene TRBV18; 9 positions match TRBD1. Per germline, CDR1 KGHSH and CDR2 LQKENI. This CDR3 is built from 14 residues. V was clipped by 3 bases and J by 6 bases; unmatched bases: 3. The CDR3 loop reads CASSPGTGFQPQHF. CDR3 in DNA: TGTGCCAGCTCACCGGGGACAGGGTTTCAGCCCCAGCATTTT. The full variable domain, with the rest looked up from reference TRBV18 and TRBJ1-5, is NAGVMQNPRHLVRRRGQEARLRCSPMKGHSHVYWYRQLPEEGLKFMVYLQKENIIDESGMPKERFSAEFPKEGPSILRIQQVVRGDSAAYFCASSPGTGFQPQHFGDGTRLSIL.

This clone was seen once. J is TRBJ2-2 and V is TRBV4-1; D gene uncertain. Germline V gene lookup returns CDR1 MGHRA and CDR2 YSYEKL. Trimming removed 0 bases from V and 5 bases from J, with 10 bases in between. The CDR3 consists of 15 residues. CDR3 in DNA: TGCGCCAGCAGCCAAGAGTGGTCCAGGACCGGGGAGCTGTTTTTT. It translates to CASSQEWSRTGELFF.

The chain combines TRBV11-2 with TRBJ2-1; 7 nucleotides match TRBD1. With 5 bases clipped from V and 1 base from J, the junction kept 8 bases outside the gene matches. Germline-derived CDR1 and CDR2 are SGHAT and FQNNGV. The CDR3 runs 16 residues. The CDR3 DNA reads TGTGCCAGCAGCGCCCGACAGGGTTTGTCCTACAATGAGCAGTTCTTC. This codes for CASSARQGLSYNEQFF.

This clone occurred once. This rearrangement joins TRBV18 to TRBJ2-7; 12 bases fit TRBD2. Looked up from germline, CDR1 is KGHSH and CDR2 is LQKENI. The CDR3 covers 20 residues. The trim removed 4 bases at V and 3 bases at J, leaving 19 bases unmatched. The CDR3 bases are TGTGCCAGCTCACTATTAACTGGGGGGCTGACTAGCGGGAGTTTCTACGAGCAGTACTTC. Translating gives CASSLLTGGLTSGSFYEQYF.

The CDR3 is CASSAVRVLRPLAYEQYF. The CDR3 nucleotides read TGTGCCAGTAGTGCTGTCCGGGTCTTACGACCTTTGGCTTACGAGCAGTACTTC. V gene TRBV19 combines with J gene TRBJ2-7; D is ambiguous. This CDR3 comprises 18 residues. The V end lost 5 bases, the J end lost 4 bases, and 27 bases lay between the germline ends. Germline V gene data show CDR1 as LNHDA and CDR2 as SQIVND (reference sequence).

This chain joins TRBV27 and TRBJ2-3; TRBD2 matches 9 bases. The CDR3 sequence is 16 residues long. Looked up from germline, CDR1 is MNHEY and CDR2 is SMNVEV (reference sequence). V lost 2 bases and J lost 0; bases outside the gene matches: 3. The CDR3 sequence: CASSLRLAASTDTQYF. The CDR3 bases are TGTGCCAGCAGTTTAAGACTAGCGGCTAGCACAGATACGCAGTATTTT.

Only one count was recorded for this clone. The chain recombines TRBV5-4 with TRBJ1-3; TRBD1 is a possible D gene (5 bases). CDR3 length equals 14 residues. V dropped 10 bases and J dropped 0 bases, with 14 bases sitting between them. Per germline, CDR1 SGHNT and CDR2 YYREEE (reference sequence). CDR3 protein: CAGHDRSSGNTIYF. CDR3 DNA sequence: TGTGCCGGACACGACAGAAGCTCTGGAAACACCATATATTTT.

The chain carries TRBV6-1 and TRBJ2-7; D uncertain. The germline V and J ends were trimmed by 5 bases and 2 bases, with 10 bases remaining between them. The CDR3 contains 13 residues. Germline lookup yields CDR1 MNHNS and CDR2 SASEGT. The CDR3 loop reads CASSRSGPYEQYF. The CDR3 coding sequence is TGTGCCAGCAGTCGGTCAGGTCCCTACGAGCAGTACTTC.

This chain joins TRBV28 and TRBJ1-5, with D perhaps matching TRBD1 (5 bases). The V end lost 5 bases, the J end lost 0 bases, and 14 bases lay between the germline ends. This CDR3 comprises 16 residues. Germline CDR1 is MDHEN and CDR2 is SYDVKM. The CDR3 DNA sequence: TGTGCCAGCAGTGCTACCAGGGACTATAGCAATCAGCCCCAGCATTTT. Protein: CASSATRDYSNQPQHF. Combining the CDR3 with reference TRBV28 and TRBJ1-5 gives the whole variable domain DVKVTQSSRYLVKRTGEKVFLECVQDMDHENMFWYRQDPGLGLRLIYFSYDVKMKEKGDIPEGYSVSREKKERFSLILESASTNQTSMYLCASSATRDYSNQPQHFGDGTRLSIL.

The chain links TRBV5-8 to TRBJ2-5, with 10 bases matching TRBD1. This CDR3 is 17 amino acids long. V dropped 2 bases and J dropped 4; count of bases not matched to a gene: 11. Germline V lookup: CDR1 SGHTS, CDR2 YDEGEE. The CDR3: CASSLRQGANLLETQYF. The CDR3 DNA is TGTGCCAGCAGCTTAAGACAGGGGGCGAATTTACTAGAGACCCAGTACTTC.

Of note for this clone: Other DNA sequences in the same sample also yield this CDR3. The chain has TRBV6-1 and TRBJ1-2, with a possible D match to TRBD1 (5 bases). Germline CDR1 and CDR2: MNHNS and SASEGT. Trimming removed 0 bases from V and 3 bases from J, with 5 bases in between. The CDR3 contains 13 residues. CDR3 protein: CASSEAGDYGYTF. The CDR3 region has the DNA TGTGCCAGCAGTGAAGCAGGGGACTATGGCTACACCTTC.

The rearrangement joins TRBV6-1 to TRBJ2-1; possible D gene TRBD1, 5 bases. The ends were cut back, 1 base at V and 3 bases at J, with 13 bases in the middle. CDR3 length: 16 residues. CDR1 and CDR2 (germline): MNHNS, SASEGT. Written as DNA, the CDR3 is TGTGCCAGCAGTGAAGTAGCAGGACATAGCTACAATGAGCAGTTCTTC. The encoded protein is CASSEVAGHSYNEQFF.

A note on this clone: The same CDR3 can be traced to other DNA sequences in this sample. The V and J genes are TRBV30 and TRBJ2-5; D is unclear. The V and J ends lost 2 bases and 1 base respectively, with 5 bases between them. This CDR3 is 12 amino acids long. Germline CDR1 and CDR2: GTSNPN and SVGIG (reference sequence). The CDR3 region has the DNA TGTGCCTGGAGTCTATCCCAAGAGACCCAGTACTTC. Its translation: CAWSLSQETQYF.

The chain joins TRBV15 to TRBJ1-3, with D perhaps TRBD1 (5 bases). This CDR3 spans 12 amino acids. Trimming stripped 1 base from V and 13 bases from J, with 11 bases between. Germline CDR1 reads LNHNV; CDR2 reads YYDKDF (reference sequence). CDR3 residues: CATSRGGTKIYF. The CDR3 nucleotides read TGTGCCACCAGCAGAGGTGGGACGAAAATATATTTT.

The rearrangement joins TRBV6-5 to TRBJ2-7; 7 bases line up with TRBD2. The trim removed 5 bases at V and 6 bases at J, leaving 10 bases unmatched. The CDR3 loop spans 14 amino acids. The germline V gene has CDR1 MNHEY and CDR2 SVGAGI. The CDR3 sequence is CASSPPGRAGEQYF. The CDR3 DNA reads TGTGCCAGCAGTCCCCCGGGGAGGGCAGGCGAGCAGTACTTC.

The CDR3 region has the DNA TGTGCCAGCAGCTCGAGAAAAAACACGGTTCGGGCCGAAAAACTGTTTTTT. It specifies CASSSRKNTVRAEKLFF. The chain recombines TRBV5-4 with TRBJ1-4; D is undetermined. The CDR3 covers 17 residues. V was shortened by 3 bases and J by 8 bases, with 23 bases between the two germline ends. Germline-derived CDR1 and CDR2 are SGHNT and YYREEE (reference sequence).

V usage is TRBV7-9 and J usage is TRBJ1-2, with 11 nucleotides matching TRBD1. V dropped 4 bases and J dropped 5; count of bases not matched to a gene: 6. The CDR3 spans 15 residues. CDR1 is SEHNR, CDR2 FQNEAQ, per germline (reference sequence). CDR3 sequence: CASSSGQGAGYGYTF. CDR3 sequence (DNA): TGTGCCAGCAGCTCCGGACAGGGGGCTGGGTATGGCTACACCTTC.

The chain carries TRBV10-1 and TRBJ2-3; a weak D match, TRBD1 (6 bases). The CDR3 contains 14 residues. CDR1 WNHNN and CDR2 SYGVQD come from the germline V gene (reference sequence). With 3 bases removed from V and 2 bases from J, the gap between germline ends came to 9 bases. CDR3 loop: CASSEGDTTDTQYF. CDR3 sequence (DNA): TGCGCCAGCAGTGAAGGGGACACCACAGATACGCAGTATTTT.

The gene calls are TRBV29-1 and TRBJ2-5, with TRBD2 matching 14 bases. The germline CDR1 and CDR2 sequences are SQVTM and ANQGSEA. V lost 4 bases and J lost 4; bases outside the gene matches: 14. There are 18 residues in the CDR3. This CDR3 reads CSVAGLAGDVLSLETQYF. The CDR3 DNA sequence: TGCAGCGTTGCGGGACTAGCGGGAGATGTTCTCTCCCTAGAGACCCAGTACTTC.

The genes are TRBV5-6 and TRBJ2-2; possible D gene TRBD2, 6 bases. The CDR3 totals 13 residues. Germline V gene data show CDR1 as SGHDT and CDR2 as YYEEEE. Deletions cut 3 bases from V and 9 bases from J, with 12 bases between. CDR3 DNA: TGTGCCAGCAGCTCTGGGGAGGTCCGGGAGCTGTTTTTT. As protein: CASSSGEVRELFF.